This T cell receptor beta chain stems from a study of cytomegalovirus exposure and HLA in healthy donors. 13 Jbeta primers and 60 Vbeta primers were used for the PCR. Repertoires were generated with immunoSEQ multiplex PCR, while TCRdb's copy carries only in-frame clones and drops some. The sample contains approximately 180,000 clones, 75% to 85% of which appear only once. The CDR3 is 15 amino acids. The V gene end was trimmed by 5 bases and the J gene end by 4 bases; junction bases not matched to a gene: 7. Germline V CDR1 and CDR2: MNHEY, SVGAGI. Note on this clone: As yet, its antigen is unknown.

Points from the study as a whole: Several V segments, TRBV6-2 and TRBV6-3 among them, could not be told apart and were dropped.

The TCR was taken from a woman aged 30 to 39 in good health and CMV-seropositive. The sample taken for sequencing was PBMCs. This sequence joins TRBV6-5 and TRBJ1-3; TRBD1 matches at 8 bases. CDR3 DNA: TGTGCCAGCAGTAGGCAGGGGGCTAACGGAAACACCATATATTTT. Residues: CASSRQGANGNTIYF.